This T cell receptor (beta chain) emerged from a study of blood T cell repertoires in COVID-19. Assay: immunoSEQ multiplex PCR; the TCRdb copy retains only in-frame clones and omits some. In the table there are approximately 150,000 clones, 84% of which are singletons. V gave up 5 bases and J gave up 13 bases; unmatched junction bases: 16. The CDR3 has 15 residues. Germline values: CDR1 SGHNT, CDR2 YENEEA. The TCR was taken from a man aged 35 to 55 with acute COVID-19. The chain joins TRBV11-3 to TRBJ2-1, with 8 positions matching TRBD1. Specimen: PBMCs or T cells enriched from blood (not recorded which). CDR3 bases: TGTGCCAGCAGCCACGGACAGGGAGGAAGTGGCGGTCAGTTCTTC. The encoded protein is CASSHGQGGSGGQFF.